There are many counts of the clone carrying this T cell receptor (beta chain). Its specificity is unknown. The data originate from a study of T cells in Graves' hyperthyroidism and ophthalmopathy. Study findings and constraints: In the analysis, a 13 V-J model separated ophthalmopathy from stable hyperthyroidism.

Diagnosis rested on symptoms, serum thyroxine and TRAb, thyroid ultrasound, and orbital computed tomography. RNA transcripts served as the template for amplifying TCR beta CDR3 regions. HTBI primers were the set used in a first-round RT-PCR of the TCR CDR3. TCRdb redid the calling of the multiplex PCR reads with MiXCR, one entry per CDR3 protein. Of about 350,000 distinct CDR3 sequences in the sample, around 18% were seen once. The CDR3 consists of 17 residues. After removal of 6 bases from V and 5 bases from J, the junction contained 16 bases not matched to a gene. Germline CDR1 is PRHDT and CDR2 is FYEKMQ (reference sequence).

The chain uses TRBV13 and TRBJ2-7; 10 bases agree with TRBD2. Sequenced sample: blood. The TCR was taken from a woman between 40 and 50 years old with Graves' ophthalmopathy. The CDR3 region has the DNA TGTGCCAGCAGGGATTCAGATTCACTAGCGGGGCCCCACGAGCAGTACTTC. It is translated as CASRDSDSLAGPHEQYF.